This T cell receptor (beta chain) was sequenced in a study of beta chain features in type 1 diabetes. Study-level points and caveats: When Type 1 diabetes patients were examined, their TCRB CDR3s proved moderately but significantly shorter in all four CD4+ subsets. Possibly, sequencing cDNA over-represented cells that had high TCR expression levels.

Post-sort purity exceeded 95% for all sorted populations. The investigators reverse transcribed all of the isolated RNA, so they sequenced expressed TCRB transcripts. Profiled with immunoSEQ multiplex PCR; TCRdb holds only in-frame clones, not every one. The sample has a few hundred thousand clones; 9.6% are singletons. Per germline, CDR1 SGHNT and CDR2 YYREEE (reference sequence). There are 13 residues in the CDR3. On this clone itself: The antigen is unknown. The junction does not match germline at one end; this may be a read error.

The sample taken for sequencing was central memory CD4+ T cells from blood. V gene TRBV5-4 combines with J gene TRBJ1-4; no clear D. The source of this sequence is a man younger than 40 with type 1 diabetes. The CDR3 DNA is TGCGCCAGCAGCCAAGATAATAATGAAAAACTGTTTTTT. Protein sequence: CASSQDNNEKLFF.